This TCR beta chain was documented in a study of CD8 T cells in Susac syndrome. Regarding the study as a whole: By the study's own acknowledgment, its TCR sequencing and HLA analysis included relatively few individuals.

The RNA, roughly 0.45 to 1 ug, was put through reverse transcription using random hexamers. TCRdb analysed the immunoSEQ multiplex PCR reads with MiXCR anew, one entry per CDR3 protein. The table has under 200,000 distinct CDR3 sequences, 75% to 95% seen once. A remark on this clonotype: Its specificity is unknown.

This CDR3 comprises 13 residues. Germline CDR1 and CDR2: MDHEN and SYDVKM. Trimming pared 1 base from V and 9 bases from J, leaving 10 bases between. The chain joins TRBV28 to TRBJ2-1; D is unclear. Sequenced: CD4+ T cells from PBMCs. This clonotype originated in a human donor with Susac syndrome. The CDR3: CASSLFWGIEQFF. The CDR3 coding sequence is TGTGCCAGCAGTTTATTCTGGGGAATTGAGCAGTTCTTC.